The 13 T cell receptor beta chains below all came from one sample that was sequenced in a study of blood T cell repertoires in COVID-19. Clones were sequenced by immunoSEQ multiplex PCR, and TCRdb holds only the in-frame ones, with some missing. This table holds under 300,000 clones, around 83% found once. The source material was PBMCs or T cells enriched from blood (not recorded which). These receptors originate from a woman between 50 and 59 years old who had been exposed to COVID-19.

The rearrangement links TRBV3-1 (or the pseudogene TRBV3-2) to TRBJ1-5; D is uncertain. CDR1 and CDR2 (germline): LGHDT, YNNKEL (reference sequence). The V end lost 0 bases, the J end lost 7 bases, and 13 bases lay between the germline ends. CDR3 length equals 15 residues. The CDR3 DNA sequence: TGTGCCAGCAGCCAAGATCGGGGAAGGGAACAGCCCCAGCATTTT. Its translation: CASSQDRGREQPQHF.

The chain carries TRBV2 and TRBJ1-5; D gene ambiguous. V was shortened by 0 bases and J by 1 base, with 4 bases between the two germline ends. The CDR3 is 14 amino acids. CDR1 is SNHLY and CDR2 is FYNNEI in the germline V gene. CDR3 sequence: CASSEAASNQPQHF. In DNA, the CDR3 is TGTGCCAGCAGTGAAGCGGCAAGCAATCAGCCCCAGCATTTT.

The chain is built from TRBV9 and TRBJ1-1, with D possibly TRBD1 on 5 matching bases. Trimming cost V 0 bases and J 2 bases, with 11 bases left between them. This CDR3 has 15 residues. The V gene's germline CDR1 is SGDLS and CDR2 YYNGEE. CDR3 sequence reads: CASSVGGSYNTEAFF. The CDR3 DNA follows: TGTGCCAGCAGCGTAGGGGGCAGCTATAACACTGAAGCTTTCTTT.

The chain links TRBV9 to TRBJ2-1; D ambiguous. CDR1 SGDLS and CDR2 YYNGEE come from the germline V gene. This CDR3 has 15 amino acids. Trimming removed 0 bases at V and 0 bases at J, with 7 bases between. The CDR3 spells CASSVDSSSYNEQFF. The CDR3 coding sequence is TGTGCCAGCAGCGTAGACTCGAGCTCCTACAATGAGCAGTTCTTC.

This chain joins TRBV5-4 and TRBJ2-1; 13 bases fit TRBD2. The ends lost 0 bases at V and 4 bases at J; junction bases unmatched: 1. Germline CDR1 and CDR2: SGHNT and YYREEE (reference sequence). This CDR3 region has 16 residues. The CDR3 nucleotides read TGTGCCAGCAGCTTGGGACTAGCGGGGGGTTACAATGAGCAGTTCTTC. Encoded protein: CASSLGLAGGYNEQFF.

CDR3 DNA: TGTGCCACCCGTGGGGGACAGGGGGTCACCGGGGAGCTGTTTTTT. It encodes CATRGGQGVTGELFF. The chain uses TRBV24-1 and TRBJ2-2, with TRBD1 matching 11 bases. Germline assignment: CDR1 KGHDR and CDR2 SFDVKD. The CDR3 extends over 15 amino acids. V gave up 9 bases and J gave up 4 bases; unmatched junction bases: 6.

The genes are TRBV9 and TRBJ2-5; D possibly corresponds to TRBD2 (6 bases). Germline V gives CDR1 SGDLS, CDR2 YYNGEE. The CDR3 contains 14 residues. V lost 3 bases to trimming and J lost 7 bases, with 16 bases between them. As DNA, the CDR3 is TGTGCCAGCAGCGAGACTAGTACAGTGGCGACCCAGTACTTC. This encodes CASSETSTVATQYF.

The rearrangement joins TRBV6-2 or TRBV6-3 to TRBJ1-3, with a tentative D call TRBD1 (5 bases). The V and J ends lost 0 bases and 4 bases respectively, with 19 bases between them. The germline CDR1 and CDR2 sequences are MNHEY and SVGEGT. This CDR3 is 18 amino acids long. The CDR3: CASSYSAGQVLGGNTIYF. The CDR3 DNA sequence: TGTGCCAGCAGTTACTCGGCAGGGCAGGTCCTAGGAGGAAACACCATATATTTT.

The chain has TRBV5-4 and TRBJ2-6; TRBD1 matches 8 bases. V shed 5 bases, J shed 4 bases, and the junction held 8 bases outside the gene matches. This CDR3 has 16 amino acids. The germline CDR1 and CDR2 sequences are SGHNT and YYREEE (reference sequence). DNA for the CDR3: TGTGCCAGCAGAATTCCAGGGGGCTCGGGGGCCAACGTCCTGACTTTC. Residues: CASRIPGGSGANVLTF.

The CDR3 loop is CASSPYVDREVGYTF. The CDR3 DNA reads TGTGCCAGCTCACCCTACGTGGACAGGGAAGTCGGCTACACCTTC. The chain has TRBV18 and TRBJ1-2; 8 bases match TRBD1. Looked up from germline, CDR1 is KGHSH and CDR2 is LQKENI. This CDR3 region has 15 residues. The junction had 11 bases not matched to a gene; V was cut back by 3 bases and J by 8 bases.

The chain recombines TRBV3-1 (or the pseudogene TRBV3-2) with TRBJ2-7, with TRBD2 matching 8 bases. The V gene end was trimmed by 6 bases and the J gene end by 8 bases; junction bases not matched to a gene: 12. Germline V gene sequence: CDR1 LGHDT, CDR2 YNNKEL (reference sequence). The CDR3 runs to 14 residues. The CDR3 DNA is TGTGCCAGCAGTGAAACAGGGACTAGTGTTCAGCAGTACTTC. Amino acids: CASSETGTSVQQYF.

The V gene is TRBV6-5, the J gene TRBJ1-2, with D maybe TRBD1 (5 bases). The CDR3 totals 16 residues. Germline V gene sequence: CDR1 MNHEY, CDR2 SVGAGI. Trimming pared 6 bases from V and 8 bases from J, leaving 25 bases between. The CDR3, as DNA: TGTGCCAGCAGCTACGGTTTCTCTGGGCAGGGCGGCGGCTACACCTTC. Translated, it gives CASSYGFSGQGGGYTF.

This chain uses TRBV3-1 (or the pseudogene TRBV3-2) with TRBJ1-2, with D possibly being TRBD1 (5 bases). Germline loops: CDR1 LGHDT, CDR2 YNNKEL (reference sequence). The V and J ends lost 3 bases and 8 bases respectively, with 7 bases between them. CDR3 length: 11 residues. The CDR3 reads CASSQGLGYTF. The CDR3 DNA is TGTGCCAGCAGCCAGGGGCTAGGCTACACCTTC.